These 18 T cell receptor beta chains came from one sample sequenced in a study of blood T cell repertoires in COVID-19. Assay used: immunoSEQ multiplex PCR; TCRdb lists only in-frame clones, some missing. The profile shows some 99,000 clones, nearly 90% of them singletons. Sequencing used peripheral blood. These receptors were collected from a man between 65 and 85 years old with acute or convalescent COVID-19.

The rearrangement links TRBV24-1 to TRBJ1-1; TRBD1 might be the D (6 bases). There are 14 residues in the CDR3. The germline gives CDR1 KGHDR, CDR2 SFDVKD. Trimming cost V 2 bases and J 5 bases, with 11 bases left between them. CDR3 sequence reads: CATSDSGGRTEAFF. Written as DNA, the CDR3 is TGTGCCACCAGTGATTCGGGGGGGCGAACTGAAGCTTTCTTT.

The chain links TRBV6-4 to TRBJ2-1; 8 positions agree with TRBD2. After removal of 6 bases from V and 4 bases from J, the junction contained 8 bases not matched to a gene. The CDR3 contains 15 residues. Germline V lookup: CDR1 MRHNA, CDR2 SNTAGT. In nucleotides, the CDR3 is TGTGCCAGCAGACCGCAAGCGGGGGCGTACAATGAGCAGTTCTTC. It specifies CASRPQAGAYNEQFF.

This chain joins TRBV7-9 and TRBJ1-1; 9 nucleotides match TRBD1. Per the germline V gene, CDR1 is SEHNR and CDR2 is FQNEAQ (reference sequence). The length of the CDR3 is 15 residues. J gave up 3 bases and V 5 bases, and 7 bases lay outside the gene matches. The CDR3: CASSGRDRVYTEAFF. CDR3 DNA: TGTGCCAGCAGCGGCCGGGACAGGGTGTACACTGAAGCTTTCTTT.

The chain combines TRBV2 with TRBJ2-5; TRBD1 matches at 8 bases. Germline assignment: CDR1 SNHLY and CDR2 FYNNEI. The CDR3 sequence is 14 residues long. V was clipped by 5 bases and J by 3 bases; unmatched bases: 5. CDR3 protein: CASSPPDREETQYF. The DNA for the CDR3 is TGTGCCAGCAGTCCTCCGGACAGGGAAGAGACCCAGTACTTC.

The chain has TRBV19 and TRBJ1-1; TRBD1 aligns across 7 bases. The germline CDR1 and CDR2 sequences are LNHDA and SQIVND (reference sequence). The CDR3 consists of 14 residues. V lost 5 bases, J lost 5 bases, and 8 bases stayed unmatched. The chain's CDR3 is CASSFDRVGTEAFF. For the CDR3, the DNA is TGTGCCAGTAGTTTCGACAGGGTAGGGACTGAAGCTTTCTTT. Variable domain in full (rest from reference TRBV19 and TRBJ1-1): DGGITQSPKYLFRKEGQNVTLSCEQNLNHDAMYWYRQDPGQGLRLIYYSQIVNDFQKGDIAEGYSVSREKKESFPLTVTSAQKNPTAFYLCASSFDRVGTEAFFGQGTRLTVV.

In its sample, this clone was seen a few times. The chain combines TRBV12-5 with TRBJ1-5; TRBD1 agrees at 7 bases. V shed 7 bases and J 7 bases; nucleotides not matched to a gene: 19. CDR1 and CDR2 (germline): LGHNT, FRNRAP. The CDR3 contains 17 residues. The CDR3 sequence: CASATDRSRGSYQPQHF. Here the CDR3 DNA reads TGTGCTAGTGCCACGGACAGGTCACGGGGGTCATACCAGCCCCAGCATTTT.

This sequence joins TRBV6-1 and TRBJ2-3; 7 bases map to TRBD1. The V and J ends lost 1 base and 0 bases, in that order; junction bases with no gene match: 7. Germline V lookup: CDR1 MNHNS, CDR2 SASEGT. The CDR3 totals 17 residues. The DNA for the CDR3 is TGTGCCAGCAGTGAAGTCCTCCAGGGGGTTAGCACAGATACGCAGTATTTT. It encodes CASSEVLQGVSTDTQYF.

This chain joins TRBV2 and TRBJ2-3, with D tentatively TRBD2 (5 bases). The V end lost 9 bases, the J end lost 7 bases, and 14 bases lay between the germline ends. The CDR3 contains 12 residues. Germline-derived CDR1 and CDR2 are SNHLY and FYNNEI. The CDR3 bases are TGTGCCAGACAAAACGGGGTGAATACGCAGTATTTT. This gives the protein CARQNGVNTQYF.

The chain carries TRBV6-5 and TRBJ1-2, with TRBD1 as a possible D gene (5 bases). Germline CDR1 MNHEY, CDR2 SVGAGI. Trimming took 2 bases from V and 7 from J, leaving 17 bases between them. The CDR3 spans 15 residues. In DNA form, the CDR3 reads TGTGCCAGCAGTTACGAGTACTCCCAAAGGGGTGGCTACACCTTC. Its translation is CASSYEYSQRGGYTF.

V usage is TRBV16 and J usage is TRBJ1-2, with 12 bases lining up with TRBD1. The germline CDR1 and CDR2 sequences are KGHSY and FQNENV. This CDR3 has 15 residues. The V and J ends lost 2 bases and 7 bases, in that order; junction bases with no gene match: 5. CDR3 sequence reads: CASSQTGQGARGYTF. The CDR3 bases are TGTGCCAGCAGCCAAACGGGACAGGGGGCGCGTGGCTACACCTTC.

V gene TRBV2 combines with J gene TRBJ1-2, with D perhaps matching TRBD1 (6 bases). CDR1 is SNHLY, CDR2 FYNNEI, per germline. Trimming removed 10 bases from V and 5 bases from J, with 20 bases in between. CDR3 length equals 14 residues. Here the CDR3 DNA reads TGTGCCACCACGGCCCTGCAGGGGACATATGGCTACACCTTC. Residues: CATTALQGTYGYTF.

The V call is TRBV24-1, the J call TRBJ2-2; D is possibly TRBD2 (6 bases). There are 17 residues in the CDR3. V lost 4 bases and J lost 2, with 16 bases in between. Germline V gives CDR1 KGHDR, CDR2 SFDVKD. CDR3: CATSEVSGAPNTGELFF. The CDR3 region has the DNA TGTGCCACCAGTGAGGTTAGCGGAGCTCCTAACACCGGGGAGCTGTTTTTT.

This chain links TRBV11-1 with TRBJ2-7; 11 bases are shared with TRBD2. After removal of 5 bases from V and 0 bases from J, the junction contained 6 bases not matched to a gene. The CDR3 runs 16 residues. Germline-derived CDR1 and CDR2 are SGHAT and FQDESV (reference sequence). CDR3 sequence: CASSPGTSGSSYEQYF. In DNA, the CDR3 is TGTGCCAGCAGCCCCGGGACTAGCGGAAGCTCCTACGAGCAGTACTTC.

V gene TRBV19 combines with J gene TRBJ1-5, with 8 bases that match TRBD1. J gave up 3 bases and V 4 bases, and 11 bases lay outside the gene matches. Germline CDR1 is LNHDA and CDR2 is SQIVND (reference sequence). The CDR3 consists of 17 residues. CDR3 amino acids: CASSRSQGARVNQPQHF. The CDR3, as DNA: TGTGCCAGTAGTAGAAGCCAGGGGGCTCGGGTCAATCAGCCCCAGCATTTT.

V gene TRBV2 combines with J gene TRBJ2-7, with a tentative D call TRBD2 (6 bases). This CDR3 is 15 amino acids long. Germline V gene data show CDR1 as SNHLY and CDR2 as FYNNEI. Trimming shortened V by 2 bases and J by 0 bases, and 11 bases separated the two germline ends. CDR3 DNA: TGTGCCAGCAGTGAACTGGCGGGGAGCTCCTACGAGCAGTACTTC. It specifies CASSELAGSSYEQYF.

V gene TRBV9 combines with J gene TRBJ2-5, with 9 positions matching TRBD1. Looked up from germline, CDR1 is SGDLS and CDR2 is YYNGEE. The ends lost 0 bases at V and 0 bases at J; junction bases unmatched: 6. The CDR3 consists of 17 residues. The CDR3 DNA reads as TGTGCCAGCAGCGTAGGGACGGGACAGGGTCACCAAGAGACCCAGTACTTC. Translated, it gives CASSVGTGQGHQETQYF.

CDR3 amino acids: CASSEAQLAGVETQYF. In DNA form, the CDR3 reads TGTGCCAGCAGTGAAGCGCAACTAGCGGGGGTTGAGACCCAGTACTTC. V is TRBV6-1 and J is TRBJ2-5, with 11 bases identical to TRBD2. Germline assignment: CDR1 MNHNS and CDR2 SASEGT. The CDR3 is made up of 16 amino acids. The V and J ends lost 0 bases and 5 bases, in that order; junction bases with no gene match: 5.

A remark on this clone: Sequence at one end of the junction differs from germline and may be a read error. The genes are TRBV7-9 and TRBJ2-2; 9 bases fit TRBD1. CDR1 and CDR2 from the germline V gene are SEHNR and FQNEAQ (reference sequence). The CDR3 loop spans 16 amino acids. CDR3 sequence: CASRLPGQGDTGELFF. For the CDR3, the DNA is TGTGCCAGCCGCTTACCGGGACAGGGAGACACCGGGGAGCTGTTTTTT.